One and the same sample provided the 11 T cell receptor beta chains below, sequenced in a study of T cells in Graves' hyperthyroidism and ophthalmopathy. Researchers amplified the TCR beta CDR3 regions from RNA transcripts. The HTBI primer set served for first-round RT-PCR of the TCR CDR3. One entry per CDR3 protein, called by TCRdb with MiXCR from the multiplex PCR reads. The sample shows about 340,000 distinct CDR3 sequences, about 18% of them seen only once. The source material was blood. The receptors stem from a woman between 50 and 59 years old with Graves' hyperthyroidism.

There are many counts of this clonotype. This chain joins TRBV3-1 and TRBJ1-2, with D maybe TRBD1 (5 bases). Germline V gene sequence: CDR1 LGHDT, CDR2 YNNKEL (reference sequence). Trimming shortened V by 4 bases and J by 7 bases, and 10 bases separated the two germline ends. CDR3 length equals 12 residues. The CDR3 loop reads CASSPGPRGYTF. The CDR3 nucleotides are TGTGCCAGCAGCCCGGGACCGCGTGGCTACACCTTC.

This clonotype was picked up a small number of times. This rearrangement joins TRBV6-1 to TRBJ1-2; weak D call: TRBD1 (5 bases). The CDR3 length is 13 residues. Germline V gene lookup returns CDR1 MNHNS and CDR2 SASEGT. Trimming removed 5 bases at V and 5 bases at J, with 12 bases between. Here the CDR3 reads CASSPSTEYGYTF. The CDR3 DNA reads as TGTGCCAGCAGTCCCTCGACAGAGTATGGCTACACCTTC.

This clonotype was seen a handful of times. The chain recombines TRBV11-1 with TRBJ2-2; 7 bases align to TRBD2. In germline, CDR1 is SGHAT, CDR2 FQDESV (reference sequence). V shed 2 bases, J shed 0 bases, and the junction held 3 bases outside the gene matches. The CDR3 length is 16 residues. CDR3 amino acids: CASSLFRGANTGELFF. As DNA, the CDR3 is TGTGCCAGCAGCTTATTTCGGGGGGCGAACACCGGGGAGCTGTTTTTT.

The genes are TRBV11-2 and TRBJ1-1; D gene uncertain. Germline V gene sequence: CDR1 SGHAT, CDR2 FQNNGV. Trimming left V 1 base short and J 7 bases short, with 10 bases between. There are 13 residues in the CDR3. The CDR3 loop is CASSLVSGGEAFF. Written as DNA, the CDR3 is TGTGCCAGCAGCTTAGTTAGCGGTGGTGAAGCTTTCTTT.

In this sample, this clonotype turned up many times. The chain joins TRBV12-3 or TRBV12-4 to TRBJ2-3; D assignment may be TRBD1 or TRBD2 (5 bases each). V lost 5 bases, J lost 3 bases, and 12 bases lay in between. This CDR3 region has 14 residues. CDR3 residues: CASSRDPGTDTQYF. The CDR3, as DNA: TGTGCCAGCAGTAGGGACCCTGGAACAGATACGCAGTATTTT.

The J gene is TRBJ1-6, the V gene TRBV20-1; weak D call: TRBD1 (5 bases). Germline values: CDR1 DFQATT, CDR2 SNEGSKA (reference sequence). With 6 bases removed from V and 7 bases from J, the gap between germline ends came to 13 bases. This CDR3 contains 13 residues. CDR3 residues: CSATPGGNSPLHF. CDR3 bases: TGCAGTGCCACCCCGGGGGGAAATTCACCCCTCCACTTT.

This clonotype was detected a few times. V and J are TRBV2 and TRBJ2-7; 7 bases are shared with TRBD2. Germline assignment: CDR1 SNHLY and CDR2 FYNNEI. This CDR3 is built from 15 residues. V shed 7 bases and J 0 bases; nucleotides not matched to a gene: 9. As DNA, the CDR3 is TGTGCCAGCATCGGAGGGACTAAGAGCTCCTACGAGCAGTACTTC. This encodes CASIGGTKSSYEQYF.

CDR3 region: CASSTGREWSNQPQHF. The CDR3 nucleotides are TGTGCCAGTAGTACCGGCCGGGAATGGAGCAATCAGCCCCAGCATTTT. This chain uses TRBV19 with TRBJ1-5; no firm D call. The CDR3 contains 16 residues. Trimming removed 4 bases from V and 1 base from J, with 14 bases in between. The germline gives CDR1 LNHDA, CDR2 SQIVND (reference sequence).

This clonotype was counted a few times. The chain employs TRBV6-2 or TRBV6-3 and TRBJ2-2; TRBD2 aligns across 8 bases. Germline V gene lookup returns CDR1 MNHEY and CDR2 SVGEGT. V was pared by 6 bases and J by 7 bases, with 13 bases of the junction left unmatched. This CDR3 region has 16 residues. DNA for the CDR3: TGTGCCAGCAGCCTTTCCGGGACTAGAGGGGGCGGGGAGCTGTTTTTT. Its protein product is CASSLSGTRGGGELFF.

The chain joins TRBV5-4 to TRBJ2-3; D remains unclear. Germline assignment: CDR1 SGHNT and CDR2 YYREEE (reference sequence). The V end was cut by 4 bases, the J end by 1 base, with 13 bases between. This CDR3 is 15 amino acids long. The CDR3 is CASSDGGFGTDTQYF. The CDR3 bases are TGTGCCAGCAGCGACGGTGGATTCGGCACAGATACGCAGTATTTT.

This clonotype was seen only a few times. The chain combines TRBV18 with TRBJ1-3, with TRBD1 identical over 10 bases. The CDR3 sequence is 14 residues long. Germline V lookup: CDR1 KGHSH, CDR2 LQKENI. V gave up 6 bases and J gave up 2 bases; unmatched junction bases: 1. CDR3 loop: CASSGQGAGNTIYF. The CDR3 bases are TGTGCCAGCTCTGGACAGGGGGCTGGAAACACCATATATTTT.